The T cell receptor (beta chain) under discussion was sequenced for a study of monozygotic twins with inflammatory bowel disease (dated by TCRdb to about 2019). Background on the whole study: A total of approximately 28 monozygotic twin pairs were included in the full study, comprising nine German pairs (four IBD-concordant, five IBD-discordant) and 19 IBD-discordant Danish pairs. Each individual had, on average, about 151 000 unique TCRalpha sequences and 181 000 unique TCRbeta sequences available for analysis. Disease-associated traits were sought mainly through comparisons between IBD patients and their genetically identical healthy co-twins within discordant pairs. Study-wide conclusions, independent of this receptor: The analysis was unable to tell apart different T cell subtypes. IBD patients had lower TCRbeta repertoire diversity, measured by the inverse Simpson index, than their healthy co-twins. No single strong signal or clonotype linked to IBD turned up in the results, so the idea that one exists was not supported. Fewer clonotypes were shared with other individuals by IBD patients than by healthy twins, most markedly in patients showing signs of disease activity. Repertoire similarity did not differ between concordant and discordant twins, which could be due to limited statistical power. Differing immunosuppressive treatments among patients may have added background noise and inter-individual variability to the repertoires.

From each donor, a roughly 2.5 ml peripheral blood sample was collected into PAXgene tubes and stored at -80 degrees C. Without any T cell sorting, total RNA was extracted from whole blood using the PAXgene blood miRNA kit on an automated QIAcube. Deep TCRalpha and TCRbeta repertoire profiling with unique molecular barcoding was performed on peripheral blood of monozygotic twin pairs concordant or discordant for inflammatory bowel disease. Smoking habits were recorded for all twin pairs, and each individual was classified as a current, former or never smoker. From its cysteine to its phenylalanine, the CDR3 spans 15 amino acids. No coding sequence is recorded. The germline V gene (reference sequence) yields SGHNT for CDR1 and YYREEE for CDR2. Libraries were constructed by 5' RACE. Preparation of each TCR library used around 3,500 ng of total RNA. For each sample, cDNA was synthesized in eight separate reactions using SMARTScribe reverse transcriptase. During cDNA synthesis, unique molecular identifiers containing a 6-nucleotide sample barcode were introduced by template switching. TCRalpha and TCRbeta cDNA was amplified in two nested PCRs of around 15 and 10 cycles, and bead purification was carried out after each PCR. Before amplification, the cDNA was both treated with uracil DNA-glycosylase and purified with the QIAquick PCR purification kit. The second PCR was the step at which Illumina TruSeq-compatible adapters and sample-specific barcodes were added. Library quality and concentration were checked on TapeStation and Qubit, and libraries were pooled at around 5.3 ng each. Sequencing of the pooled libraries was done on an Illumina HiSeq2500 single-index Rapid Run using custom sequencing primers and 2 x 100 bp reads. The original pipeline was this. PCR and sequencing errors were corrected by UMI-based consensus assembly using MiGEC version 1.2.6. MiXCR version 2.1.1 handled V(D)J alignment, clonotype assembly and CDR3 extraction. Normalisation of gene usage, clonotype sharing and MAIT/NKT TCR abundance was achieved by analysing the top 1000, 10 000 and 20 000 clonotypes per sample. After downsampling to 27 000 UMIs, diversity was calculated as the inverse Simpson index using the vegan R package. Statistical testing used paired Mann-Whitney U tests on the discordant twin pairs and applied Benjamini-Hochberg correction for multiple testing. TCRdb reprocessed the public reads and reports one entry per CDR3 protein sequence, without DNA. What appears here as the V and J calls and clone size reflects TCRdb's work, not the paper's. The sample's own table lists approximately 150,000 distinct CDR3 sequences. The ten largest clones take up under 2.5% of the sample.

A word on this clonotype: Which antigen it targets is not known.

The chain employs TRBV5-4 and TRBJ1-1; TCRdb lists TRBD1, though no DNA is available to test this call. Sequencing used blood. The sequence derives from a human donor with ulcerative colitis or Crohn's disease, or a healthy co-twin of an affected twin (not recorded which). This receptor has the CDR3 CASSMQQGMGAEAFF.